Listed below are T cell receptor beta chains from one sample, sequenced in a study of cytomegalovirus exposure and HLA in healthy donors. Only in-frame clones appear in the TCRdb table, and some are missing; sequencing was by immunoSEQ multiplex PCR. The table lists some 190,000 clones, 77% of them singletons, with roughly 1.5% in the top ten. Sequencing used PBMCs. The receptors here all came from a man younger than 35 in good health and CMV-seronegative. CDR3s include the opening cysteine and the closing phenylalanine or tryptophan. Fields, in order: V gene, clone size, CDR3 protein. Some rows mark clone size as missing; the rest say once, few, many or name a class of expanded clone.

TRBV29-1 | - | CSVLIDRAYRYTF
TRBV11-2 | once | CASSLNIGTDTQYF
TRBV4-1 | - | CASSQLRVGHNEQFF
TRBV19 | few | CASTHRTSGSGAKNIQYF
TRBV5-8 | - | CASSTRTGEAFF
TRBV2 | - | CASTGQLIFMNTEAFF
TRBV7-9 | - | CASSLRVAASGSLETQYF
TRBV5-1 | - | CASSPGTSINEQFF
TRBV12-5 | few | CASVLYEQYF
TRBV5-1 | - | CASSLVVQPYEQYF
TRBV6-5 | few | CASSQGGNTEAFF
TRBV18 | - | CASSHDRHTPAEAFF
TRBV6-1 | few | CASSARDSWYGYTF
TRBV11-2 | few | CASSPTGQGPSGNTIYF
TRBV4-3 | few | CASSHPTESSYNEQFF
TRBV11-3 | - | CASSLRLAGIVSYNEQFF
TRBV2 | - | CASTDSGTDTQYF
TRBV7-9 | - | CASSFQTSGSIYEQYF
TRBV29-1 | few | CSVVAGVNEQYF
TRBV6-1 | - | CASSEPTGNTEAFF
TRBV29-1 | - | CSVGSVNTEAFF
TRBV11-2 | - | CASSLLAGGHRTDTQYF
TRBV7-3 | - | CASSLMANTEAFF
TRBV30 | - | CAWSGSRTGELFF
TRBV6-5 | - | CASSRSGGNEQFF
TRBV6-4 | few | CASSAGTSGNNEQFF
TRBV5-4 | few | CASSKDRDTEAFF
TRBV27 | - | CASRGGGTPNQPQHF
TRBV19 | - | CASSIVSSGNTIYF
TRBV7-3 | - | CASSALQGTEAFF
TRBV6-5 | - | CASSSWTSGPWNTQYF
TRBV7-3 | - | CASSLYSQGSSGVAKNIQYF
TRBV7-9 | few | CASSFTGFSRNTIYF
TRBV30 | few | CASDGRGGSYNEQFF
TRBV10-3 | few | CAISEASSVNLNEQYF
TRBV4-3 | - | CASSQDRSYEQYF
TRBV18 | - | CASSPGLAGVGTGELFF
TRBV6-1 | few | CASRPFYAGYEQYF
TRBV4-2 | - | CASSHPTLSGGSNEQFF
TRBV27 | - | CASRIQGNARSPLHF
TRBV4-2 | - | CASSRRPGSTSEAFF
TRBV5-8 | - | CASSFRGGAANTGELFF
TRBV2 | once | CASSVGQINEKLFF
TRBV5-4 | few | CASSLLGGRDNEQFF
TRBV30 | few | CAADWTGTYEQYF
TRBV19 | few | CASSKWGGLNEKLFF
TRBV7-2 | - | CASSRTGLNYGYTF
TRBV5-1 | - | CASSRGGQSGANVLTF
TRBV30 | - | CAWSGSTGISGNTIYF
TRBV30 | - | CAWRAGLAVYEQYF
TRBV7-9 | - | CASSPAGGPVDTQYF
TRBV4-1 | - | CASSPVNSPDGYTF
TRBV7-2 | - | CASSLAQGPSYEQYF
TRBV4-2 | - | CASSRKTSGGSGYEQYF
TRBV2 | - | CASTPTITLSYEQYF
TRBV19 | - | CASGDRGTEAFF
TRBV2 | - | CASSGLAENTDTQYF
TRBV7-3 | once | CASSAFEGVAYEQYF
TRBV16 | few | CASSQEGPRQPQHF
TRBV2 | - | CASSGGHRSGYTF